This TCR beta chain was profiled in a study of PD-L1 blockade in urothelial cancer. Looking at the study overall: The study started patients on atezolizumab at some point between 2013 and 2014, giving 1,200 mg intravenously every 3 weeks. Once treatment had started, blood was analyzed at 3 weeks (second dose) and again at 6 weeks. Regarding the study as a whole: Better survival was predicted when blood TCR clonality before treatment fell below the median.

Worth noting for this clone: Its specificity is not known.

Time point indicated: peripheral blood 6 weeks after treatment start. Samples spanned pretreatment and treatment, with 1 to 8 time points per patient. Profiled with immunoSEQ multiplex PCR; TCRdb holds only in-frame clones, not every one. The sample lists more than 60,000 clones, about 88% occurring once. The CDR3 is made up of 15 amino acids. Trimming took 3 bases from V and 7 from J; bases not matched to a gene: 11. Germline assignment: CDR1 SNHLY and CDR2 FYNNEI. This specimen was PBMCs, taken around atezolizumab (anti-PD-L1) treatment. The origin of this receptor is a man in his sixties with urothelial cancer. This sequence joins TRBV2 and TRBJ2-7; 8 bases match TRBD2. In DNA form, the CDR3 reads TGTGCCAGCAGTGATGGCGGGGGGCGCACGTGGGAGCAGTACTTC. Protein sequence: CASSDGGGRTWEQYF.